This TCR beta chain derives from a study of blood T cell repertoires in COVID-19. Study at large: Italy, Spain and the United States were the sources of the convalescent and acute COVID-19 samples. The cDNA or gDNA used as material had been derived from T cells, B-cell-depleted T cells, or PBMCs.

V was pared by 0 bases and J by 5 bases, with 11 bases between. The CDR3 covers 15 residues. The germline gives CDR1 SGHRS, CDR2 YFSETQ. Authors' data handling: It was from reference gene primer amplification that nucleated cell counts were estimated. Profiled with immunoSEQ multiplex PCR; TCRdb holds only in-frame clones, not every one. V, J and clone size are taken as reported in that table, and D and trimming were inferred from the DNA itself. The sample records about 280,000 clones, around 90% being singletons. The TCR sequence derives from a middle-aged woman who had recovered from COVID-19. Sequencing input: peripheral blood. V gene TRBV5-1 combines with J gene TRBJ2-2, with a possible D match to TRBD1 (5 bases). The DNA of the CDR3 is TGCGCCAGCAGCTTGGATATAGGGGATACCGGGGAGCTGTTTTTT. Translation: CASSLDIGDTGELFF.